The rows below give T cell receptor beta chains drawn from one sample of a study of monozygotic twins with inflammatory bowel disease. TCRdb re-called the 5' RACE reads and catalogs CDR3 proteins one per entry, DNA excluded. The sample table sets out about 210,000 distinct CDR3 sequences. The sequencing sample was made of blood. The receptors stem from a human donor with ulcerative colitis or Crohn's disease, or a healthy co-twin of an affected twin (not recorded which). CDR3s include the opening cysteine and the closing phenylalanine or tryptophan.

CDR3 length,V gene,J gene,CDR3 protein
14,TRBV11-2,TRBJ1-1,CASSLPTITPEAFF
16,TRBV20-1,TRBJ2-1,CSATGGLAGAYNEQFF
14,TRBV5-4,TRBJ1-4,CASSLEQGNEKLFF
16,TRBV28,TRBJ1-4,CASSSLSLDANEKLFF
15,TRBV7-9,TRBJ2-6,CASSKYDLGANVLTF
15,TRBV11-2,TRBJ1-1,CASSTIRKMNTEAFF
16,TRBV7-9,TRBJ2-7,CASSSDRQVLSNEQYF
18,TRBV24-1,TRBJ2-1,CATSDSGTGVDFTNEQFF
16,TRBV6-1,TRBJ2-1,CASNPRALTPGNEQFF
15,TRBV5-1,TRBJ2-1,CASSFVAGERGEQFF
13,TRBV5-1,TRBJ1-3,CASSSGDGNTICF
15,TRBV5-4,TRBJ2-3,CASRLAGAYTDTQYF
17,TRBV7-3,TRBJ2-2,CASSSGLAGVAAGELFF
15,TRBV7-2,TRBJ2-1,CASSDRVSLRGEQFF
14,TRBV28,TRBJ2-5,CASSFRAGVSDQYF
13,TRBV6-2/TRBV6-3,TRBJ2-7,CASSSRGPYEQYF
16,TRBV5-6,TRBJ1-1,CASSPLRRDRNTEAFF
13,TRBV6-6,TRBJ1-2,CASSYDRGDGYTF
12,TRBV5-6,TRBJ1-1,CASSLPGGEAFF
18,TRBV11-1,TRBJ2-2,CASSSMPGLAGFSGELFF
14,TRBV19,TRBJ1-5,CASSLPLGGQPQHF
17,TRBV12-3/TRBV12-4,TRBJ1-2,CASSLDSCWVQVYGYTF
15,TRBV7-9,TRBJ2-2,CASSFGQGVTGELFF
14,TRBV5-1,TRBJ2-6,CASTIKSGANVLTF
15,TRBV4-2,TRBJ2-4,CASSQAHREWNIQYF
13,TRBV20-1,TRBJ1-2,CSARDTGPYGYTF
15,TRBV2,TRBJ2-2,CASSGQPWVPGELFF
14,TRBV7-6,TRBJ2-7,CASSLPGDHEEQYF
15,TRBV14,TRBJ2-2,CASSQVPPGSGELFF
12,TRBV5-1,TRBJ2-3,CASILFTDTQYF
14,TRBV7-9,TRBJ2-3,CAIPGQASTDTQYF
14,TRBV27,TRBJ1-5,CASRRTGSNQPQHF
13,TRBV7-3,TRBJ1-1,CASSFSITTEAFF
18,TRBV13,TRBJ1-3,CASSRWAPDTSSGNTIYF
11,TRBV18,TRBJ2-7,CASSPGTSAYF
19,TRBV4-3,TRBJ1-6,CASSLNWQLKDSYNSPLHF
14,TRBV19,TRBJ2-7,CASSPGTAGSEQYF
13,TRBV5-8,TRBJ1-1,CASSSAGTTEAFF
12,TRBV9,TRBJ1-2,CASSTLTYGYTF
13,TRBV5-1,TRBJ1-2,CASSRGENYGYTF
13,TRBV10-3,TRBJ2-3,CAISEAPTSTQYF